The T cell receptor beta chain described here comes from a study of blood T cell repertoires in COVID-19. On the study more broadly: Nucleic acid was either cDNA or gDNA, and it came from T cells, B-cell-depleted T cells, or PBMCs.

Trimming took 0 bases from V and 4 from J, leaving 11 bases between them. The CDR3 contains 15 residues. Germline assignment: CDR1 SGHTA and CDR2 FQGNSA. Sequencing used immunoSEQ multiplex PCR; TCRdb keeps in-frame clones, though not all of them. This sample has tens of thousands of clones, with about nine tenths found just once. The rearrangement links TRBV7-2 to TRBJ2-3; perhaps TRBD2 as D (6 bases). The receptor was isolated from a man between 35 and 55 years old with acute or convalescent COVID-19. The material sequenced was peripheral blood. The CDR3 sequence is CASSLAAGRSDTQYF. Written as DNA, the CDR3 is TGTGCCAGCAGCTTAGCGGCGGGAAGGTCAGATACGCAGTATTTT.